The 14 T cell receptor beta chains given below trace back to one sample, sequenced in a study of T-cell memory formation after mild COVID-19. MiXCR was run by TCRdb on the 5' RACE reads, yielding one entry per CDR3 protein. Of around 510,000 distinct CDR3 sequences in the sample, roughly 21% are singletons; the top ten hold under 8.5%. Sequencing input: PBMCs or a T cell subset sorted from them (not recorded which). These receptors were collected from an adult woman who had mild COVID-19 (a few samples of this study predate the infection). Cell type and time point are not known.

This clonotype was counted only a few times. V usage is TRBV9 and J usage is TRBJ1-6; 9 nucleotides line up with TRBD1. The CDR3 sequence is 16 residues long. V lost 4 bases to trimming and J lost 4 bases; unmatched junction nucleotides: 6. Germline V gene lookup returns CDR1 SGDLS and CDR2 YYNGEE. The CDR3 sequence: CASSPRTGEYNSPLHF. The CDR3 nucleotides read TGTGCCAGCAGCCCCCGGACAGGGGAGTATAATTCACCCCTCCACTTT.

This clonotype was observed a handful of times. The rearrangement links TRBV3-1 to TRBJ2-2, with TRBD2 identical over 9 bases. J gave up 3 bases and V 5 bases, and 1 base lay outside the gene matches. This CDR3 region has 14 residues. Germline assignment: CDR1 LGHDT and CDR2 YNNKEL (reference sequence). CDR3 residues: CASSAGGDTGELFF. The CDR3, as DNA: TGTGCCAGCAGCGCGGGGGGGGACACCGGGGAGCTGTTTTTT.

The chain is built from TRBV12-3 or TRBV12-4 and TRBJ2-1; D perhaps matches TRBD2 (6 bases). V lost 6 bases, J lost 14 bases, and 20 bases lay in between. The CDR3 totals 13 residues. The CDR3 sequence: CASSRRTAGPEFF. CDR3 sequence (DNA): TGTGCCAGCAGCCGCCGAACTGCGGGACCCGAGTTCTTC.

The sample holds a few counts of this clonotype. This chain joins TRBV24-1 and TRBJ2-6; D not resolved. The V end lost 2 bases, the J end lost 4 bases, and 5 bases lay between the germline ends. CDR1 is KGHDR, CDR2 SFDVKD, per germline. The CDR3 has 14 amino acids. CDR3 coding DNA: TGTGCCACCAGTGATTCTTTGGGGGCCAACGTCCTGACTTTC. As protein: CATSDSLGANVLTF.

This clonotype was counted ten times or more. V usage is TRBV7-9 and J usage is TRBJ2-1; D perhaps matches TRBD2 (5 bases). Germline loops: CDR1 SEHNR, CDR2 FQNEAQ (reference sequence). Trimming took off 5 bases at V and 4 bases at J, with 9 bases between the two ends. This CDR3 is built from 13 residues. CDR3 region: CASSALGYNEQFF. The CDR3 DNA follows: TGTGCCAGCAGCGCACTAGGGTACAATGAGCAGTTCTTC.

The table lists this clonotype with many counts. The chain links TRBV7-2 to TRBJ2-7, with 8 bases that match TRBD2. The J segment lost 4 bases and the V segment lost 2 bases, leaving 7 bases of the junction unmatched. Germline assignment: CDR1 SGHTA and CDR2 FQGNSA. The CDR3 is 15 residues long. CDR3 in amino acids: CASSLSASGQYEQYF. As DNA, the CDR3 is TGTGCCAGCAGCTTATCTGCTAGCGGGCAATACGAGCAGTACTTC. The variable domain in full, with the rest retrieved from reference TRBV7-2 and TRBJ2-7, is GAGVSQSPSNKVTEKGKDVELRCDPISGHTALYWYRQSLGQGLEFLIYFQGNSAPDKSGLPSDRFSAERTGGSVSTLTIQRTQQEDSAVYLCASSLSASGQYEQYFGPGTRLTVT.

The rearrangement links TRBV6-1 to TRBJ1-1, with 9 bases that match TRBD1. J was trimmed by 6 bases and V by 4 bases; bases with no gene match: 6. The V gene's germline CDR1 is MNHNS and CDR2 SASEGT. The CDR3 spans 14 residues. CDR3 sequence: CASSVYRDRAEAFF. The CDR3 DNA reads TGTGCCAGCAGTGTATACCGGGACAGGGCTGAAGCTTTCTTT.

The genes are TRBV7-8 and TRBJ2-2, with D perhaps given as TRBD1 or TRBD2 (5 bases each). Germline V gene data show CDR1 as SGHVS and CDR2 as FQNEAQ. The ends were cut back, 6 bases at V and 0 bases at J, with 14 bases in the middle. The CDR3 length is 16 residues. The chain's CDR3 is CASRAILGANTGELFF. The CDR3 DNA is TGTGCCAGCAGAGCAATTCTGGGGGCGAACACCGGGGAGCTGTTTTTT.

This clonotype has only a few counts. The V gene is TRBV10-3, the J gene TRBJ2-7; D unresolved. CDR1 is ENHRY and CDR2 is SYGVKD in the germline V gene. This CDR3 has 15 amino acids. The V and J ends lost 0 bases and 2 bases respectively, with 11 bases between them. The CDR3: CAISESPTAAYEQYF. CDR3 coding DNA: TGTGCCATCAGTGAGTCGCCGACCGCGGCCTACGAGCAGTACTTC.

CDR3: CASSPVPGQNEKLFF. CDR3 DNA sequence: TGTGCCAGCAGCCCGGTCCCGGGACAGAATGAAAAACTGTTTTTT. The chain couples TRBV3-1 to TRBJ1-4, with 7 nucleotides matching TRBD1. V was pared by 4 bases and J by 5 bases, with 7 bases of the junction left unmatched. The germline V gene has CDR1 LGHDT and CDR2 YNNKEL (reference sequence). This CDR3 has 15 residues.

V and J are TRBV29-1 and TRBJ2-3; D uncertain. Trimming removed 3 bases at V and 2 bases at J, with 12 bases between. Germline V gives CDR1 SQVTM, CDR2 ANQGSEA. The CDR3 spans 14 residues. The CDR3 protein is CSVEVGIPTDTQYF. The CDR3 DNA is TGCAGCGTTGAGGTGGGGATACCCACAGATACGCAGTATTTT.

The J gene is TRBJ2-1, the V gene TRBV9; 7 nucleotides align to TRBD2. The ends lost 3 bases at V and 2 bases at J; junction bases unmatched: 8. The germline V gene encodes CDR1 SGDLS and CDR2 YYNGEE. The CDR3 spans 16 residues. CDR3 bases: TGTGCCAGCAGCGGGGATAGCGGGTGGGCCTACAATGAGCAGTTCTTC. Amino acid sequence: CASSGDSGWAYNEQFF.

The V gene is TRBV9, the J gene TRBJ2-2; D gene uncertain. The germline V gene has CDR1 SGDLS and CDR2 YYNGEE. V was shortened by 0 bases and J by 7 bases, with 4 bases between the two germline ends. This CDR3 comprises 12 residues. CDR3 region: CASSVGFGELFF. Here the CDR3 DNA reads TGTGCCAGCAGCGTAGGCTTCGGGGAGCTGTTTTTT. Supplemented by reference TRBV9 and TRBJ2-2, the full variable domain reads DSGVTQTPKHLITATGQRVTLRCSPRSGDLSVYWYQQSLDQGLQFLIQYYNGEERAKGNILERFSAQQFPDLHSELNLSSLELGDSALYFCASSVGFGELFFGEGSRLTVL.

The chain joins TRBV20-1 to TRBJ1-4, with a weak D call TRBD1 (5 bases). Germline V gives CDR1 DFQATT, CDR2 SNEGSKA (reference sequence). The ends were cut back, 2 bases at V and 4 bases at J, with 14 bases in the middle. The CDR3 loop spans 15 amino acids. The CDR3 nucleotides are TGCAGTGCTAGATCACGACAGTCGCGTAATGAAAAACTGTTTTTT. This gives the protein CSARSRQSRNEKLFF.